These T cell receptor beta chains were read from a single sample in a study of tumor-infiltrating lymphocytes in primary liver carcinoma. TCRdb re-called the multiplex PCR reads with MiXCR, one entry per CDR3 protein. The table records about 48,000 distinct CDR3 sequences, about 70% of them present only once. Sequences were obtained from liver tumor tissue from sampling region 3. The receptor set was obtained from a middle-aged man with primary liver carcinoma and hepatitis B virus infection. Each CDR3 is given with its conserved first and last residue. D genes are given only for firm matches. Only part of the rows carry a size: once, few, many, or a class if the clone is expanded.

TRBJ2-1 | TRBD2 | TRBV4-1 | . | CTSSQAGTSVYNEHFF | TGCACCAGCAGCCAAGCCGGGACTAGCGTCTACAATGAGCACTTCTTC
TRBJ2-1 | . | TRBV5-6 | . | CASSRLDKDWNEQFF | TGTGCCAGCAGTAGACTAGATAAAGATTGGAATGAGCAGTTCTTC
TRBJ2-4 | TRBD2 | TRBV12-3/TRBV12-4 | many | CASSLNGGDIQYF | TGTGCCAGCAGTTTAAACGGGGGGGACATTCAGTACTTC
TRBJ1-6 | . | TRBV6-5 | . | CASQGGLIGNSPLHF | TGTGCCAGCCAGGGTGGGCTAATAGGTAATTCACCCCTCCACTTT
TRBJ2-7 | . | TRBV12-3/TRBV12-4 | . | CAISLGTYEQYF | TGTGCCATCAGTTTGGGGACCTACGAGCAGTACTTC
TRBJ2-3 | TRBD2 | TRBV20-1 | . | CNAGPIPGGAQYF | TGCAATGCTGGCCCGATCCCGGGAGGGGCGCAGTATTTT
TRBJ2-6 | . | TRBV11-1 | . | CASSPRGSGANSGANVLAF | TGTGCTAGCAGCCCCCGGGGGAGCGGTGCTAACTCTGGGGCCAACGTCCTGGCTTTC
TRBJ2-3 | TRBD2 | TRBV12-3/TRBV12-4 | . | CANSRLAGGEYTQYF | TGTGCCAACAGTAGACTAGCGGGAGGAGAATATACGCAGTATTTT
TRBJ2-3 | . | TRBV24-1 | . | CATSDTGTHFHPDMQYF | TGTGCAACCAGTGACACCGGGACTCACTTCCATCCGGATATGCAGTATTTT
TRBJ2-1 | TRBD2 | TRBV24-1 | . | CATSDWTSGRAHEQFF | TGTGCCACCAGTGACTGGACTAGCGGGAGGGCGCATGAGCAGTTCTTC
TRBJ2-7 | TRBD2 | TRBV6-5 | . | CASSCRGLAVSYEQYF | TGTGCCAGCAGCTGTCGCGGGCTAGCGGTCTCCTATGAGCAGTACTTC
TRBJ2-3 | . | TRBV29-1 | medium-sized | CSVEKATATQYF | TGCAGCGTTGAAAAGGCGACGGCTACGCAGTATTTT
TRBJ2-5 | . | TRBV30 | . | CTWGITPGLQEIQYF | TGTACCTGGGGTATAACGCCGGGACTTCAAGAGATCCAGTACTTC
TRBJ1-1 | . | TRBV24-1 | few | CATSDSQGSEAFF | TGTGCCACCAGTGATTCCCAGGGCTCTGAAGCTTTCTTT
TRBJ1-1 | TRBD1 | TRBV19 | . | CASNARQGAGTEAFF | TGTGCCAGTAATGCACGACAGGGGGCAGGGACTGAAGCTTTCTTT
TRBJ2-7 | . | TRBV10-1 | . | CASSESGIYVQYF | TGCGCCAGCAGTGAGTCCGGGATATACGTGCAGTACTTC
TRBJ2-1 | . | TRBV29-1 | . | CSGLSGLGMDEQLF | TGCAGCGGATTGTCGGGACTGGGGATGGATGAGCAGCTCTTC
TRBJ2-7 | . | TRBV28 | . | CTSSLARSSYEQYF | TGTACCAGCAGTTTAGCCAGGAGCTCCTACGAGCAGTACTTT
TRBJ2-5 | . | TRBV12-3/TRBV12-4 | . | CASSWTCQETQYF | TGTGCCAGCAGTTGGACATGTCAAGAGACCCAGTACTTC
TRBJ2-1 | . | TRBV11-2 | . | CANSLDIGLTMGEQFF | TGTGCCAACAGCTTAGATATCGGACTAACCATGGGTGAGCAGTTCTTC
TRBJ2-2 | . | TRBV11-2 | once | CTSSLALAGATGELFF | TGTACAAGCAGCTTAGCCCTAGCAGGAGCCACCGGGGAGCTGTTTTTT
TRBJ2-7 | . | TRBV7-9 | . | CASNMGTSSGQYF | TGTGCCAGCAACATGGGGACAAGCTCAGGGCAGTACTTC
TRBJ1-4 | . | TRBV18 | many | CASSPGVNEKLFF | TGTGCCAGCTCACCCGGGGTTAATGAAAAACTGTTTTTT
TRBJ2-1 | . | TRBV20-1 | . | CSARGSSASWQFF | TGCAGTGCTAGAGGGTCCTCGGCATCGTGGCAGTTCTTC